The TCR beta chain described here comes from a study of metastatic and nonmetastatic thyroid tumors. For the study at large: Repertoire data that came from the blood and tumor or nodule tissue of malignant and benign thyroid patients were compared. Findings of the study overall: Patients with malignant thyroid tumors reportedly had significantly higher TCR beta diversity than those with benign nodules, in blood and tumor.

Every patient was untreated before thyroid surgery. Germline V gene sequence: CDR1 LGHNA, CDR2 YNFKEQ. Trimming took 4 bases from V and 4 from J; bases not matched to a gene: 10. This CDR3 is built from 17 residues. As processed by the authors: CDR3 was compared across clinicopathological groups, and the resulting differences were used to build a distant-metastasis classifier for papillary thyroid cancer. MiXCR reprocessed the PCR reads for TCRdb. TCRdb, rather than the study authors, made the V and J calls. The data show 35,000 to 50,000 clones, 19% seen once. This clone was recorded many times. Its specificity is unknown.

The chain is built from TRBV4-2 and TRBJ2-1; 10 bases are shared with TRBD2. This TCR derives from a female donor with papillary thyroid cancer or a benign thyroid nodule (not recorded which). Some clones in this sample may be carry-over from other donors' samples. What was sequenced was blood. CDR3 DNA sequence: TGTGCCAGCAGCCGAGGGACTAGCGACGACTTTTACAATGAGCAGTTCTTC. Translating gives CASSRGTSDDFYNEQFF.